A selection of T cell receptor beta chains follows, all from one sample in a study of cytomegalovirus exposure and HLA in healthy donors. Generated by immunoSEQ multiplex PCR, the TCRdb table keeps only in-frame clones and is missing some. The sample lists about 120,000 clones, more than 80% occurring once. The sample comprised PBMCs. These receptors were obtained from a male donor in good health and CMV-seronegative. Each CDR3 is given with its conserved first and last residue.

CDR3aa | j_gene | v_gene
CASSRQKLGNTIYF | TRBJ1-3 | TRBV10-1
CASSSDRGNQPQHF | TRBJ1-5 | TRBV6-5
CASRKDSQAFF | TRBJ1-1 | TRBV4-1
CASRRGDTMAGEQFF | TRBJ2-1 | TRBV9
CASRTRGALEQYF | TRBJ2-7 | TRBV28
CASSITGSRNQPQHF | TRBJ1-5 | TRBV27
CASTNYMNTEAFF | TRBJ1-1 | TRBV6-6
CASRKMTGGYEQYF | TRBJ2-7 | TRBV6-1
CASSFLLTGSGTDTQYF | TRBJ2-3 | TRBV27
CASSLVSDTEAFF | TRBJ1-1 | TRBV6-5
CASSEDEASGYEQYF | TRBJ2-7 | TRBV10-1
CASSPSQGEHEQYF | TRBJ2-7 | TRBV18
CATSTGTGGFDEQFF | TRBJ2-1 | TRBV15
CASSGGGGLSGANGLTF | TRBJ2-6 | TRBV5-6
CASRVGLAGTYEQYF | TRBJ2-7 | TRBV27
CASSVGGGGLTEAFF | TRBJ1-1 | TRBV9
CASSRRGGTEAFF | TRBJ1-1 | TRBV7-2
CASAWTGGFTEAFF | TRBJ1-1 | TRBV27
CASSSGGPPGYF | TRBJ2-7 | TRBV6-5
CASSRQGDLTDTQYF | TRBJ2-3 | TRBV11-2
CASSQGTYPEAFF | TRBJ1-1 | TRBV4-1
CASSHGTHSYNEQFF | TRBJ2-1 | TRBV14
CASSEIPQETQYF | TRBJ2-5 | TRBV6-5
CASSYFDRGNGYTF | TRBJ1-2 | TRBV5-1
CAWSDGDKTFSNQPQHF | TRBJ1-5 | TRBV30
CASSDSTEANYGYTF | TRBJ1-2 | TRBV6-4
CASSQALASSGFHGELFF | TRBJ2-2 | TRBV4-1
CAWSRGGEDTEAFF | TRBJ1-1 | TRBV30
CASSFRVDYTRGQYF | TRBJ2-7 | TRBV11-2
CATSDNSYEQYF | TRBJ2-7 | TRBV10-3
CASSLGRTEGIQYF | TRBJ2-4 | TRBV5-1
CASSIAGVYTDTQYF | TRBJ2-3 | TRBV9
CASSLAEAGGYEQYF | TRBJ2-7 | TRBV5-1
CASRSGQLRETQYF | TRBJ2-5 | TRBV5-4
CASSRQGVGEQYF | TRBJ2-7 | TRBV7-8
CASSLGQTSGGTDTQYF | TRBJ2-3 | TRBV7-3
CASRGANVLTF | TRBJ2-6 | TRBV27
CASSNQGSGAGELFF | TRBJ2-2 | TRBV7-2
CAISLLALAEGTQYF | TRBJ2-3 | TRBV10-3
CASSHMSVTGLSYEQYF | TRBJ2-7 | TRBV5-1